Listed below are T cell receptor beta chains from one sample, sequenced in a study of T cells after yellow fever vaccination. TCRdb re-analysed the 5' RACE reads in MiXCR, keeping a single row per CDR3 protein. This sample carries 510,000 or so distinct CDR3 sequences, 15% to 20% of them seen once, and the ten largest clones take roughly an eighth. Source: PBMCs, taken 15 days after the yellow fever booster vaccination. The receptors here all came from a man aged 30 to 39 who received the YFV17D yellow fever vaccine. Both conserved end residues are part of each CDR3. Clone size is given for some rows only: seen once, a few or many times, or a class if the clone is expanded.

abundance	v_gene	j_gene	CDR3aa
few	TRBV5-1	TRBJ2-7	CASRPPGLAGVSSYEQYF
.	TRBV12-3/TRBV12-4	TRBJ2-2	CASSRLENTGELFF
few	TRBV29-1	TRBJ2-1	CSSSPRGGYNEQFF
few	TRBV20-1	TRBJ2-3	CSARDGIDTQYF
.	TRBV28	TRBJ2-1	CASSLSISGSHYNEQFF
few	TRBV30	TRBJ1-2	CAWSRNYGYTF
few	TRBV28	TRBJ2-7	CASSIPSRPYEQYF
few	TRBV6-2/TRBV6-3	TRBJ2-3	CASSYRWEADTQYF
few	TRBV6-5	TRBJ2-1	CASSFAGTSPNEQFF
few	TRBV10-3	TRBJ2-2	CAISVREHTGELFF
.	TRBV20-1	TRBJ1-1	CSARDMGLNTEAFF
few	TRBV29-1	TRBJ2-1	CSLLGRESAEQFF
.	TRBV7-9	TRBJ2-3	CASSPSDRTDTQYF
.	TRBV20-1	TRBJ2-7	CSAVPGTSSYEQYF
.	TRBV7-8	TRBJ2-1	CASSTDRPNEQFF
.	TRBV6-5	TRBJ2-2	CASSYGTGASGELFF
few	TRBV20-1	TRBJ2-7	CSAQGWPPYEQYF
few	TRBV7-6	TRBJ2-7	CASSFGREDEQYF
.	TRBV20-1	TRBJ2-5	CSATPKVTQYF
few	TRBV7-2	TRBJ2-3	CASSLGGIGTDTQYF
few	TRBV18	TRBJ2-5	CASSREGDRVEETQYF
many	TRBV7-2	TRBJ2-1	CASSPPSGSSNEQFF
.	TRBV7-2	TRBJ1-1	CASSRDRAMFRNTEAFF
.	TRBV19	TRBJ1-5	CASSILQGLYSNQPQHF
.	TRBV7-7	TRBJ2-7	CASSLGLPGQGKGEQYF
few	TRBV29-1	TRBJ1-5	CSVGDDQPQHF
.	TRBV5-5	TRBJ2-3	CASSPTPGLMDTQYF
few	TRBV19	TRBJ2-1	CASQVAGGYNEQFF
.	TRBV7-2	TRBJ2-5	CASSSVRDIKTQYF
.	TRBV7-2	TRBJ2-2	CASSPRAVTGELFF
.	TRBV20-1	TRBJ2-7	CSARGQGAGSYEQYF
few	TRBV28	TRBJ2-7	CAKAGVASYEQYF
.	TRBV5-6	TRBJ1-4	CASSLKTVYGEKLFF
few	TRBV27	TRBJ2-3	CASTRGTARTDTQYF
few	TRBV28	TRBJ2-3	CASSPRIAGEIDTQYF
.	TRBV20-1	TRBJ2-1	CSARDPDQGDYNEQFF
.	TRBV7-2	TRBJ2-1	CASSLEIATLYHEQFF
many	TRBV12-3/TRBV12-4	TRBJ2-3	CASREGLGTDTQYF
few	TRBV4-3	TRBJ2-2	CASSRGLERSVGELFF
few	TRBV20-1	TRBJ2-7	CSAKTSGHEQYF
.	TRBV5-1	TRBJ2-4	CASSFFGADRGEGIQYF
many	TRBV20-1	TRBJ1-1	CSASHRQRGTEAFF
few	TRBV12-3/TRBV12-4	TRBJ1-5	CASSFYGNQPQHF
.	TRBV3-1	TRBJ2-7	CASSPSTAGLAVYEQYF
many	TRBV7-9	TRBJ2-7	CASSSLDRVDYEQYF
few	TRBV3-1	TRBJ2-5	CASSQDLEVGAPGTQYF
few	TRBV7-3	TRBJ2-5	CASSSIPQETQYF
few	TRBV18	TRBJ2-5	CASSPDRAETQYF
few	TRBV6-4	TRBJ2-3	CASSELGRSSTQYF
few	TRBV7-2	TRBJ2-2	CASSSVAGTGELFF
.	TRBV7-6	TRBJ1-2	CASSPTGTLRNGYTF
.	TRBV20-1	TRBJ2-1	CSAQESPDNEQFF
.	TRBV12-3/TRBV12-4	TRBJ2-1	CASSRGTVNEQFF
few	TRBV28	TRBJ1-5	CATAYFLQDSSNQPQHF
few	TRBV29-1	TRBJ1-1	CSVTEGSLGTEAFF
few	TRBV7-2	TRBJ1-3	CASSDTASGNTIYF
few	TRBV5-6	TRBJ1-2	CASSSLWTSSSNYGYTF